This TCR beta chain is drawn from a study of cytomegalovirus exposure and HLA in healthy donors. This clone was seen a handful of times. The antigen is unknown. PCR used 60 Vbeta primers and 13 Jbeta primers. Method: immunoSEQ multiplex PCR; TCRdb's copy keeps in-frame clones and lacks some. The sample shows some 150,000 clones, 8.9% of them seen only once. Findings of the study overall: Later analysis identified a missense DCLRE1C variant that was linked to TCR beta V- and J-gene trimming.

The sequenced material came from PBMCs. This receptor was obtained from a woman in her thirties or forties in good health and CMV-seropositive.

The CDR3 nucleotides read TGTGCCAGCAGCCAAGATACTAGCTGGGATACGCAGTATTTT. Encoded protein: CASSQDTSWDTQYF. The genes are TRBV14 and TRBJ2-3; tentative D call: TRBD2 (6 bases). Germline V gene sequence: CDR1 SGHDN, CDR2 FVKESK. V shed 0 bases and J shed 6 bases, with 10 bases lying between them. The CDR3 extends over 14 amino acids. Full variable domain (outside the CDR3, taken from reference TRBV14 and TRBJ2-3): EAGVTQFPSHSVIEKGQTVTLRCDPISGHDNLYWYRRVMGKEIKFLLHFVKESKQDESGMPNNRFLAERTGGTYSTLKVQPAELEDSGVYFCASSQDTSWDTQYFGPGTRLTVL.